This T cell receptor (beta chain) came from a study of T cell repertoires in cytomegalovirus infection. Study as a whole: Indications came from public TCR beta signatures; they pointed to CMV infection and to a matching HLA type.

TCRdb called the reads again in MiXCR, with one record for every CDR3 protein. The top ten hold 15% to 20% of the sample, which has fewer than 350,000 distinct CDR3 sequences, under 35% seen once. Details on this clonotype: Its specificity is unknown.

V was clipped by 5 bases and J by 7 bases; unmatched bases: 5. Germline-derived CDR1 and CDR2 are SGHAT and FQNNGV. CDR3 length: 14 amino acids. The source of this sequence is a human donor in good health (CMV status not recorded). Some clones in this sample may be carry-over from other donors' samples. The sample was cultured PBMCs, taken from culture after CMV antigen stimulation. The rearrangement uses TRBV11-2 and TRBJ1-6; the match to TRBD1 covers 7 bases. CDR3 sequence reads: CASSRDSFNSPLHF. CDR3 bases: TGTGCCAGCAGCCGGGACAGTTTCAATTCACCCCTCCACTTT.